This TCR beta chain was obtained from a study of identical twins. Study-wide results and caveats: Cord blood beta clonotypes that were abundant carried fewer insertions, and memory repertoires showed no such trend.

This CDR3 has 16 residues. V lost 1 base and J lost 7; bases outside the gene matches: 10. Germline lookup yields CDR1 KGHDR and CDR2 SFDVKD. This clonotype was seen only a few times. What it recognizes is unknown. TCRdb independently ran MiXCR on the 5' RACE reads; one entry per CDR3 protein. Among roughly 1.6 million distinct CDR3 sequences listed, more than 30% were seen once. The sequenced sample was cord blood. This receptor was identified in a newborn girl in good health. The chain links TRBV24-1 to TRBJ2-7; 9 bases match TRBD2. CDR3 bases: TGTGCCACCAGTGATTTACCTAGCGGGAAATACAATGAGCAGTACTTC. Its translation: CATSDLPSGKYNEQYF.